The TCR beta chain under discussion was sequenced for a study of blood T cell repertoires in COVID-19. Study background: Acute and convalescent COVID-19 samples came from the United States, Italy and Spain. Sources were T cells, B-cell-depleted T cells, or PBMCs; the material itself was cDNA or gDNA.

The germline CDR1 and CDR2 sequences are MNHEY and SVGAGI. The CDR3 covers 14 residues. Germline trimming cut 10 bases from V and 7 bases from J; bases unmatched to any gene: 7. In the study's own analysis: Amplification with reference gene primers provided the estimates of nucleated cell counts. Profiling relied on immunoSEQ multiplex PCR, and the TCRdb table lists in-frame clones only, not all of them. The D gene and trimming were derived from the DNA, and the V and J assignments and clone size from that table. The table shows around 100,000 clones, with about 92% occurring only once. The receptor was derived from a man aged 50 to 60 with active COVID-19. The material sequenced was peripheral blood. The chain is built from TRBV6-5 and TRBJ2-1; TRBD2 matches 13 bases. The CDR3 protein is CAIRTSGSQNEQFF. CDR3 nucleotides: TGTGCCATAAGGACTAGCGGGAGTCAGAATGAGCAGTTCTTC.